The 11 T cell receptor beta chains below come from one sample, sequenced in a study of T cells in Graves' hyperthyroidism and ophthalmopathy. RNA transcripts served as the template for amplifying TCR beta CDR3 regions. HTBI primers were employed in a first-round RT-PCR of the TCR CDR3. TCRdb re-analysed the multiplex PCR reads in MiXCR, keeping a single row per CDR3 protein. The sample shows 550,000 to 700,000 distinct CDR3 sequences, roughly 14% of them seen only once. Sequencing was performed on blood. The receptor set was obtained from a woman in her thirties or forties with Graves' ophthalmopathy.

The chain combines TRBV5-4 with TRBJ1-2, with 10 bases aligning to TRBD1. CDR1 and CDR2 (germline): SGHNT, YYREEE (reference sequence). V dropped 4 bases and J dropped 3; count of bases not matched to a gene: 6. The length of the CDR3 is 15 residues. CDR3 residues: CASSPLTGGDYGYTF. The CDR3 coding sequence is TGTGCCAGCAGCCCCCTGACAGGGGGCGACTATGGCTACACCTTC.

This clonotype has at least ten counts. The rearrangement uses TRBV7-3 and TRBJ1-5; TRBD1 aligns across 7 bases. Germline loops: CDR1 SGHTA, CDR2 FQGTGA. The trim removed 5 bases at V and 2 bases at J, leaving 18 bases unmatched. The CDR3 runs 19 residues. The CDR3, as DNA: TGTGCCAGCAGCCGAGAAGGGACAGCCCTTCAGATGGGCAATCAGCCCCAGCATTTT. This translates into CASSREGTALQMGNQPQHF.

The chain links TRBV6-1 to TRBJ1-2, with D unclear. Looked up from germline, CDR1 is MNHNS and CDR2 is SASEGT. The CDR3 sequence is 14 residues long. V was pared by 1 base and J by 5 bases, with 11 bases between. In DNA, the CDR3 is TGTGCCAGCAGTGAAGGAGGGTGGGGATATGGCTACACCTTC. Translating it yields CASSEGGWGYGYTF.

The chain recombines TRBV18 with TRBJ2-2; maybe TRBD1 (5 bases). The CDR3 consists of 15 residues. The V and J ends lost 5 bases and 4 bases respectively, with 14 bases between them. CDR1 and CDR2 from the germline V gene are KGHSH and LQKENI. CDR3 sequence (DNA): TGTGCCAGCTCAGAGGCCAGGGTCATCACCGGGGAGCTGTTTTTT. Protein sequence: CASSEARVITGELFF.

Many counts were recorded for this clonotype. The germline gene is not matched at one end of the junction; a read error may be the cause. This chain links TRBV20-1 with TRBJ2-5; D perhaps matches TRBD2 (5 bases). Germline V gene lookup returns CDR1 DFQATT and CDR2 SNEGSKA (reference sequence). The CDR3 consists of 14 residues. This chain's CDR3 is CSARKLLAQEAQYF. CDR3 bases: TGCAGTGCTAGAAAATTGCTAGCTCAAGAGGCCCAGTACTTC.

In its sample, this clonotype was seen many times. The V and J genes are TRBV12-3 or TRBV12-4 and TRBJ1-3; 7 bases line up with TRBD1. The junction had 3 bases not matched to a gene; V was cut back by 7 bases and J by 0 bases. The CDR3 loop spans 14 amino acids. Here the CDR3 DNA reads TGTGCCAGCAAAGGGGGCTCCTCTGGAAACACCATATATTTT. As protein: CASKGGSSGNTIYF.

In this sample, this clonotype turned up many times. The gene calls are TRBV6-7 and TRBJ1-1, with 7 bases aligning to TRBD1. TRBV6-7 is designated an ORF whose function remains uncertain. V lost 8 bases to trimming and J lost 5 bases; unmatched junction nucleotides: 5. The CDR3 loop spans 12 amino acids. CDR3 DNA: TGTGCCAGCCAAGACAGGGCGACTGAAGCTTTCTTT. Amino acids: CASQDRATEAFF.

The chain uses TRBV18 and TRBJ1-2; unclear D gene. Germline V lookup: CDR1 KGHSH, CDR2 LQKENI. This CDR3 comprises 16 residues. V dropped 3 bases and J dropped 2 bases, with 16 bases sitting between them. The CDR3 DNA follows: TGTGCCAGCTCACCTTCCCGGCAGCCGGTCAACTATGGCTACACCTTC. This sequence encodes CASSPSRQPVNYGYTF. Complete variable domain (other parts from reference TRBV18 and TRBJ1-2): NAGVMQNPRHLVRRRGQEARLRCSPMKGHSHVYWYRQLPEEGLKFMVYLQKENIIDESGMPKERFSAEFPKEGPSILRIQQVVRGDSAAYFCASSPSRQPVNYGYTFGSGTRLTVV.

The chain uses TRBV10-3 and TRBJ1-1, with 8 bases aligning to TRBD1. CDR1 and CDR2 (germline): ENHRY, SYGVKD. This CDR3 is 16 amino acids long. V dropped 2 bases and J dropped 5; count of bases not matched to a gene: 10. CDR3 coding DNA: TGTGCCATCAGTGAGCCGACCAGGGGGCGCAGGACTGAAGCTTTCTTT. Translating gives CAISEPTRGRRTEAFF.

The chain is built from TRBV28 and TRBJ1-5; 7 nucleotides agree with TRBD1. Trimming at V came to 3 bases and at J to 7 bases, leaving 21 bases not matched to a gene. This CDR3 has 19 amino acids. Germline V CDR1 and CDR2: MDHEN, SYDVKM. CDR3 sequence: CASSLTFRRGQTFGQPQHF. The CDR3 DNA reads TGTGCCAGCAGTTTGACGTTCAGGCGGGGACAGACCTTCGGGCAGCCCCAGCATTTT. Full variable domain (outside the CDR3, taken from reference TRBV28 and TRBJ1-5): DVKVTQSSRYLVKRTGEKVFLECVQDMDHENMFWYRQDPGLGLRLIYFSYDVKMKEKGDIPEGYSVSREKKERFSLILESASTNQTSMYLCASSLTFRRGQTFGQPQHFGDGTRLSIL.

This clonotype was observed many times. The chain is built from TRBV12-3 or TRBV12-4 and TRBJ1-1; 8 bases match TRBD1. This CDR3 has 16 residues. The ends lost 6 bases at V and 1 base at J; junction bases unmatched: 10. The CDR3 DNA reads TGTGCCAGCAGGGACAGGGTCAGGAGACCGAACACTGAAGCTTTCTTT. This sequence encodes CASRDRVRRPNTEAFF.